This T cell receptor (beta chain) was sequenced during a study of cytomegalovirus exposure and HLA in healthy donors. Findings and limits, study-wide: In a later analysis, several top co-occurrence clusters appeared linked to parvovirus B19, influenza, CMV and Epstein-Barr virus.

Healthy bone marrow donors made up the donor group. Per germline, CDR1 SGHRS and CDR2 YFSETQ. Trimming took 0 bases from V and 0 from J, leaving 16 bases between them. The CDR3 length is 18 residues. With respect to this clone: Its antigen is as yet unknown.

The PCR ran on 60 Vbeta and 13 Jbeta primers. Sequencing used immunoSEQ multiplex PCR; TCRdb keeps in-frame clones, though not all of them. The table has about 180,000 clones, over 65% seen once. This sequence joins TRBV5-1 and TRBJ2-4; no firm D call. Sequencing used PBMCs. The TCR was taken from a man younger than 35 in good health and CMV-seronegative. The CDR3 DNA reads as TGCGCCAGCAGCTTGGATAAGTTGAGTTCCCTAGCCAAAAACATTCAGTACTTC. Translation: CASSLDKLSSLAKNIQYF.